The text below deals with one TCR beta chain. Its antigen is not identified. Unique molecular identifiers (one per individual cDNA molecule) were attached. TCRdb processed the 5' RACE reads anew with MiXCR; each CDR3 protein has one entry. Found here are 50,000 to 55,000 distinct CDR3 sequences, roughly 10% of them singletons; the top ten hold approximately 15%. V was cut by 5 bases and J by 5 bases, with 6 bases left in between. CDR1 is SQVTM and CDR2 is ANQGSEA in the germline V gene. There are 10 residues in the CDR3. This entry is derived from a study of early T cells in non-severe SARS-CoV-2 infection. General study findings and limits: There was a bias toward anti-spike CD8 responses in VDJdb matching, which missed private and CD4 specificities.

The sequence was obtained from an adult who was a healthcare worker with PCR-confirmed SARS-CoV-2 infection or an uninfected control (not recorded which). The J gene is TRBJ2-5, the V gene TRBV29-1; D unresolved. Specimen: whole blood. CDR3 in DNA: TGCAGCGTTAGAACCGAGACCCAGTACTTC. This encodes CSVRTETQYF.